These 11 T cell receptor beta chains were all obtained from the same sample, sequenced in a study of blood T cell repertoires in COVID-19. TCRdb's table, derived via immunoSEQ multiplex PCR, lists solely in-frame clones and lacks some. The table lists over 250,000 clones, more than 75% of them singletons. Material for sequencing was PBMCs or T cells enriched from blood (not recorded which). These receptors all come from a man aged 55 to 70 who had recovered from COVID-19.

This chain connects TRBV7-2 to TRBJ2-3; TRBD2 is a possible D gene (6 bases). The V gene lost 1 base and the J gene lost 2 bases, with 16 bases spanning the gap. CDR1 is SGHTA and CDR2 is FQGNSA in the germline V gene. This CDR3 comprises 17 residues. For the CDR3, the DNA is TGTGCCAGCAGCTTAGTCCCCCGGCGGGGCTCCACAGATACGCAGTATTTT. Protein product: CASSLVPRRGSTDTQYF.

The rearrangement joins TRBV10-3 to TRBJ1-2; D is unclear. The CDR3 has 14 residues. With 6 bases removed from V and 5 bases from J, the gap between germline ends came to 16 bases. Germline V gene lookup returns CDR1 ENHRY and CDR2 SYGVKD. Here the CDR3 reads CAISRRGREYGYTF. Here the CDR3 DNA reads TGTGCCATCAGCCGGAGAGGACGGGAGTATGGCTACACCTTC.

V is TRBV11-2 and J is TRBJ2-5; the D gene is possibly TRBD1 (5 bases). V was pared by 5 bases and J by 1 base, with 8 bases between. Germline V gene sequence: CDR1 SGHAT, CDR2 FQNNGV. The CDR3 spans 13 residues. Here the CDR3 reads CASSRDSQETQYF. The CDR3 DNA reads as TGTGCCAGCAGCCGCGACAGCCAAGAGACCCAGTACTTC.

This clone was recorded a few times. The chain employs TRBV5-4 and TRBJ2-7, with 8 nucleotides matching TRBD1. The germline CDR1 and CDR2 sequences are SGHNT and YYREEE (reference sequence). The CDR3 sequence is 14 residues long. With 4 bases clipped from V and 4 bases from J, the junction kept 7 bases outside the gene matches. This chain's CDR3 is CASSTGTGLYEQYF. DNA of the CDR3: TGTGCCAGCAGCACGGGGACAGGTTTGTACGAGCAGTACTTC.

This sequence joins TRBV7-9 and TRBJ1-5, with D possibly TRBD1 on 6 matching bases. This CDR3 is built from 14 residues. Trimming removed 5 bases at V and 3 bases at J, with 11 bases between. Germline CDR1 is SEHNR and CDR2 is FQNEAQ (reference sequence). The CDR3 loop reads CASSPDSFNQPQHF. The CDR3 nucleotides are TGTGCCAGCAGCCCGGACAGTTTCAATCAGCCCCAGCATTTT.

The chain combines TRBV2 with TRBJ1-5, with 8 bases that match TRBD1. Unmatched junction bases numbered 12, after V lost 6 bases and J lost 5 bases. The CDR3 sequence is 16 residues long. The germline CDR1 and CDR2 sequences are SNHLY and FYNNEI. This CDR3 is CASSGQGTGGHQPQHF. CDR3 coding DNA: TGTGCCAGCAGCGGACAGGGTACGGGAGGACATCAGCCCCAGCATTTT.

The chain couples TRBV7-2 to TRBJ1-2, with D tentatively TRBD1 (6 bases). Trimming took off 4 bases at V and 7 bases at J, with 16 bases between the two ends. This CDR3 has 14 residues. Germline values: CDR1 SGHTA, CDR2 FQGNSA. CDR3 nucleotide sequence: TGTGCCAGCAGCTCCTACGGGACATTCCGTGGCTACACCTTC. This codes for CASSSYGTFRGYTF.

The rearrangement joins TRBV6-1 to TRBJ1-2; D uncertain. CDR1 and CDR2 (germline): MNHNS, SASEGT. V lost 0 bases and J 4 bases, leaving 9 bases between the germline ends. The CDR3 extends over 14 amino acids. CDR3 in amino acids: CASSEAYKIYGYTF. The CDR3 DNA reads TGTGCCAGCAGTGAAGCGTACAAGATCTATGGCTACACCTTC.

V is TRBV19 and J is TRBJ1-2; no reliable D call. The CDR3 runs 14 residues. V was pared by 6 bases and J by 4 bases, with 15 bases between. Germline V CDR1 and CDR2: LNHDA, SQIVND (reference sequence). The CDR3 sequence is CASRDPSELYGYTF. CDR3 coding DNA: TGTGCCAGTAGGGATCCCTCGGAGCTCTATGGCTACACCTTC.

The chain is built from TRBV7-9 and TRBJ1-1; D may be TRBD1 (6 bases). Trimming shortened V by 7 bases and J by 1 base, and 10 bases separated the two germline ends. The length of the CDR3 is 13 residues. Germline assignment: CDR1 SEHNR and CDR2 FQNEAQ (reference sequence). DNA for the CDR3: TGTGCCAGCACACCCAGGGGGAACACTGAAGCTTTCTTT. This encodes CASTPRGNTEAFF.

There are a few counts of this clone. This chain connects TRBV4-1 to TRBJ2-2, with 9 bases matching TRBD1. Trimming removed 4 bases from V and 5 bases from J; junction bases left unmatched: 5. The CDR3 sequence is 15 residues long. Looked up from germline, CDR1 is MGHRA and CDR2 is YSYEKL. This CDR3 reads CASSPPGQGTGELFF. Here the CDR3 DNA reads TGCGCCAGCAGCCCCCCTGGACAGGGGACCGGGGAGCTGTTTTTT.